One and the same sample provided the 9 T cell receptor beta chains below, sequenced in a study of shared clonotypes between healthy human individuals. Measured with immunoSEQ multiplex PCR; TCRdb has only the in-frame clones, and not every one. The sample shows about 2,200,000 clones, approximately 94% of them seen only once. Naive CD8 isolation took CD45RO-negative cells positively selected for CCR7 and excluded terminally differentiated effector memory CD45RA+ cells. Sequencing was done on a sample of naive CD8+ T cells from PBMCs. Receptors were obtained from a man between 18 and 29 years old in good health. Some clones in this sample may be carry-over from other donors' samples.

The genes are TRBV2 and TRBJ2-7; TRBD1 might be the D (5 bases). The CDR3 runs 12 residues. Germline V gives CDR1 SNHLY, CDR2 FYNNEI. V dropped 10 bases and J dropped 3 bases, with 13 bases sitting between them. The CDR3 DNA sequence: TGTGCCATACAGGACGAGAGCTACGAGCAGTACTTC. It yields the protein CAIQDESYEQYF.

J is TRBJ2-1 and V is TRBV14; TRBD2 agrees at 8 bases. The CDR3 totals 15 residues. After removal of 4 bases from V and 9 bases from J, the junction contained 11 bases not matched to a gene. Germline assignment: CDR1 SGHDN and CDR2 FVKESK. The CDR3: CASSLGTRIEGEQFF. In nucleotides, the CDR3 is TGTGCCAGCAGCCTCGGGACTAGAATCGAGGGTGAGCAGTTCTTC.

This clone was recorded once. Other DNA sequences within the sample encode an identical CDR3. The gene calls are TRBV6-5 and TRBJ2-7, with 7 nucleotides matching TRBD2. This CDR3 region has 11 residues. Germline-derived CDR1 and CDR2 are MNHEY and SVGAGI. V was clipped by 6 bases and J by 7 bases; unmatched bases: 3. This CDR3 is CASSYGGEQYF. In DNA, the CDR3 is TGTGCCAGCAGCTACGGGGGGGAGCAGTACTTC.

This chain links TRBV7-2 with TRBJ1-1; D unresolved. The germline CDR1 and CDR2 sequences are SGHTA and FQGNSA. The V end lost 1 base, the J end lost 5 bases, and 8 bases lay between the germline ends. This CDR3 spans 13 amino acids. The CDR3 coding sequence is TGTGCCAGCAGCTTAGAGTGGAGTACTGAAGCTTTCTTT. As protein: CASSLEWSTEAFF.

In its sample, this clone was seen a few times. The chain links TRBV6-5 to TRBJ1-5; unclear D gene. This CDR3 is built from 14 residues. The germline V and J ends were trimmed by 10 bases and 0 bases, with 13 bases remaining between them. Germline V gives CDR1 MNHEY, CDR2 SVGAGI. The CDR3 region is CATHPWASNQPQHF. The CDR3 DNA follows: TGTGCCACCCACCCCTGGGCTAGCAATCAGCCCCAGCATTTT.

The chain joins TRBV28 to TRBJ2-7, with unresolved D. The ends were cut back, 2 bases at V and 6 bases at J, with 8 bases in the middle. The CDR3 is 12 residues long. Germline CDR1 MDHEN, CDR2 SYDVKM. CDR3 sequence (DNA): TGTGCCAGCAGTTTAATTGGTCTCGAGCAGTACTTC. Its protein product is CASSLIGLEQYF.

This chain connects TRBV11-2 to TRBJ1-1, with 9 positions matching TRBD1. Trimming removed 5 bases from V and 0 bases from J; junction bases left unmatched: 10. Germline V gene sequence: CDR1 SGHAT, CDR2 FQNNGV. This CDR3 has 17 amino acids. The DNA of the CDR3 is TGTGCCAGCAGCCCTGGGAGGGGGACAGGGATGAACACTGAAGCTTTCTTT. This codes for CASSPGRGTGMNTEAFF.

The chain uses TRBV4-1 and TRBJ2-7; 9 positions agree with TRBD1. The CDR3 runs to 14 residues. Germline V gives CDR1 MGHRA, CDR2 YSYEKL. With 6 bases clipped from V and 7 bases from J, the junction kept 10 bases outside the gene matches. DNA of the CDR3: TGCGCCAGCAGGGGACAGGGAGAGACGAGGGAGCAGTACTTC. It specifies CASRGQGETREQYF.

The chain is built from TRBV28 and TRBJ1-2; TRBD1 agrees at 7 bases. The CDR3 consists of 16 residues. The germline CDR1 and CDR2 sequences are MDHEN and SYDVKM. With V trimmed by 6 bases and J by 5 bases, 15 bases remained unmatched. The CDR3 protein is CASRPRGTPRWYGYTF. CDR3 sequence (DNA): TGTGCCAGCAGACCCAGGGGGACCCCCCGATGGTATGGCTACACCTTC.